This TCR beta chain was captured in a study of early T cells in non-severe SARS-CoV-2 infection. CDR3 length: 14 amino acids. Between the trimmed V and J ends, which lost 8 bases and 0 bases, there was a span of 8 bases. Germline V gives CDR1 MNHNS, CDR2 SASEGT. TCRdb re-derived calls from the 5' RACE reads in MiXCR, one entry per CDR3 protein. This table holds around 70,000 distinct CDR3 sequences, 9.5% to 15% found once. This sequence was found in an adult who was a healthcare worker with PCR-confirmed SARS-CoV-2 infection or an uninfected control (not recorded which). The chain couples TRBV6-1 to TRBJ2-6, with D unclear. The material sequenced was whole blood. The CDR3 DNA reads as TGTGCCAGCGTGACGGACTCTGGGGCCAACGTCCTGACTTTC. This sequence encodes CASVTDSGANVLTF.